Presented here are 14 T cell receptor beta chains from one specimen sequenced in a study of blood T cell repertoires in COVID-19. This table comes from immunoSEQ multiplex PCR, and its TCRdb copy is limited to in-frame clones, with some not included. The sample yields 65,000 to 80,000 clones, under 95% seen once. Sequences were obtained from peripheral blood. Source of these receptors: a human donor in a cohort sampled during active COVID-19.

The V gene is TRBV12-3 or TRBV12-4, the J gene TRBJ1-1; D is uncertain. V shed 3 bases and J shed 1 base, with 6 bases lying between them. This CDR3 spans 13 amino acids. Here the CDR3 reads CASSFGQNTEAFF. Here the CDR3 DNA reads TGTGCCAGCAGTTTTGGGCAGAACACTGAAGCTTTCTTT.

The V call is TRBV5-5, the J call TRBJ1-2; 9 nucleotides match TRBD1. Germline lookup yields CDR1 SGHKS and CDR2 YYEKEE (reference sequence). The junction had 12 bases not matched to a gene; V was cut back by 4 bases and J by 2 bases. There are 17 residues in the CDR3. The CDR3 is CASSPLTGQGGNYGYTF. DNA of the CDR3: TGTGCCAGCAGCCCCTTAACGGGACAGGGAGGCAACTATGGCTACACCTTC.

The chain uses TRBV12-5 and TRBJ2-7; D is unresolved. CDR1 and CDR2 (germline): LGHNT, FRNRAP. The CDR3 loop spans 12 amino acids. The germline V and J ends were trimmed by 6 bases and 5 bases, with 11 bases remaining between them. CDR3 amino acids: CASGPTFHEQYF. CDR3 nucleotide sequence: TGTGCTAGTGGCCCAACATTCCACGAGCAGTACTTC.

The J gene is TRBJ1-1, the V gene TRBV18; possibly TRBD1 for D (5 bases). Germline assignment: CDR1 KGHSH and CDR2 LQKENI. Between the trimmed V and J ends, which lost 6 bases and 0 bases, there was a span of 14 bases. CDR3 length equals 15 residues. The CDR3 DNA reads TGTGCCAGCTCGCCTCAAGAAGGGGTGAACACTGAAGCTTTCTTT. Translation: CASSPQEGVNTEAFF.

CDR3: CASSRTGDLYEQYF. Here the CDR3 DNA reads TGTGCCAGCAGTCGGACAGGGGATCTCTACGAGCAGTACTTC. The J gene is TRBJ2-7, the V gene TRBV6-5; 9 bases are a match to TRBD1. This CDR3 is 14 amino acids long. Trimming took 5 bases from V and 3 from J; bases not matched to a gene: 5. Germline values: CDR1 MNHEY, CDR2 SVGAGI.

In DNA, the CDR3 is TGTGCCAGCAGCTTCGGAGGGGCGGATGGCTACACCTTC. Amino acids: CASSFGGADGYTF. V is TRBV7-8 and J is TRBJ1-2; D is possibly TRBD1 (5 bases). Germline CDR1 is SGHVS and CDR2 is FQNEAQ. V lost 3 bases and J 6 bases, leaving 11 bases between the germline ends. This CDR3 is built from 13 residues.

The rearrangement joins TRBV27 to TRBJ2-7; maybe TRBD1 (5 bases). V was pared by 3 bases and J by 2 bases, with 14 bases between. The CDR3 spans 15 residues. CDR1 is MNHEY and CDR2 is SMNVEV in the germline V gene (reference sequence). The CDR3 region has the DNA TGTGCCAGCAGTTTTAGTTCAGGGTTCGCCTACGAGCAGTACTTC. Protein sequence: CASSFSSGFAYEQYF.

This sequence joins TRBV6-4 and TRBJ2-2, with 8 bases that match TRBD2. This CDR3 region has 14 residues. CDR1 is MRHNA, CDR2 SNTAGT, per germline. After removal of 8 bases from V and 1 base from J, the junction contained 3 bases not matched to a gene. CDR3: CASGLAGNTGELFF. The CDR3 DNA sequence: TGTGCCAGCGGGCTAGCGGGGAACACCGGGGAGCTGTTTTTT.

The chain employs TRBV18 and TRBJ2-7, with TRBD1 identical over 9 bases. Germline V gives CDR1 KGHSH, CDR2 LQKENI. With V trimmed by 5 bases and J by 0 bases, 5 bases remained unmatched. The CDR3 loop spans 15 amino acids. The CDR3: CASSFGTGNSYEQYF. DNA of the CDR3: TGTGCCAGCTCATTTGGGACAGGGAACTCCTACGAGCAGTACTTC. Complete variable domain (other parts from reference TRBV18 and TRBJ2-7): NAGVMQNPRHLVRRRGQEARLRCSPMKGHSHVYWYRQLPEEGLKFMVYLQKENIIDESGMPKERFSAEFPKEGPSILRIQQVVRGDSAAYFCASSFGTGNSYEQYFGPGTRLTVT.

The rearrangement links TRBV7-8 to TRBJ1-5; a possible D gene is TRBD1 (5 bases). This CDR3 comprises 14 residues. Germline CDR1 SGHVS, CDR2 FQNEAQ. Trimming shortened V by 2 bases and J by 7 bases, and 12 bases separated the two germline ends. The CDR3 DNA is TGTGCCAGCAGCTTACGTCAGGGAGGACAGCCCCAGCATTTT. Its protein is CASSLRQGGQPQHF. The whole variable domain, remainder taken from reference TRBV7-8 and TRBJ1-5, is GAGVSQSPRYKVAKRGQDVALRCDPISGHVSLFWYQQALGQGPEFLTYFQNEAQLDKSGLPSDRFFAERPEGSVSTLKIQRTQQEDSAVYLCASSLRQGGQPQHFGDGTRLSIL.

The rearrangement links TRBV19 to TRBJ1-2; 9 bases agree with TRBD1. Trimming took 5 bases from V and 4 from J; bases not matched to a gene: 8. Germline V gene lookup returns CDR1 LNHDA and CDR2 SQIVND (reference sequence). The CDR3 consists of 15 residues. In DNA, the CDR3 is TGTGCCAGTAGTCCACAGGGGGCAGGAGGCTATGGCTACACCTTC. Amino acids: CASSPQGAGGYGYTF.

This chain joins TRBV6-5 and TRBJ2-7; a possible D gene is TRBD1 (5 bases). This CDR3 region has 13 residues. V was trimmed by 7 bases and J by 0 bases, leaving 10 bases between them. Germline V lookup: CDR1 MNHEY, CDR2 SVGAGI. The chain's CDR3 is CASTSTGSYEQYF. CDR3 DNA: TGTGCCAGCACTTCCACAGGCTCCTACGAGCAGTACTTC.

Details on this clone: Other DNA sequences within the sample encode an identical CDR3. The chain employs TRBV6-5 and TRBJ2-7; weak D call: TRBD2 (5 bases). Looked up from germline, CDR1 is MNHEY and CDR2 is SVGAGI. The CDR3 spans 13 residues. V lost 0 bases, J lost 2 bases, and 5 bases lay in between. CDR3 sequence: CASSYSRAYEQYF. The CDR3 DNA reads TGTGCCAGCAGTTACTCGAGGGCCTACGAGCAGTACTTC.

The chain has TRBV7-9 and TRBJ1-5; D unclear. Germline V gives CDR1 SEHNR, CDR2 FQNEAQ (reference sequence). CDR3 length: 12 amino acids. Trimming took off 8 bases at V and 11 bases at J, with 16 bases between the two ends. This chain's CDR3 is CASAQGSGTQHF. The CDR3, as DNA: TGTGCCAGCGCCCAAGGTTCGGGGACCCAGCATTTT.